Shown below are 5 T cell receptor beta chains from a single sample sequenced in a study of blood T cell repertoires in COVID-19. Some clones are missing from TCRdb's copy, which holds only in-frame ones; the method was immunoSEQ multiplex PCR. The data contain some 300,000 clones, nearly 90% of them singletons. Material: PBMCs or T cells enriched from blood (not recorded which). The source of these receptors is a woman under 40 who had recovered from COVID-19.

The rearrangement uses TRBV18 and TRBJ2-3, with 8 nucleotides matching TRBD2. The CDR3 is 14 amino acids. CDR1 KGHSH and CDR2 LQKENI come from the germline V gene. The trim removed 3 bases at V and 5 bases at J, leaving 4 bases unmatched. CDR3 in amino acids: CASSPQTSVDTQYF. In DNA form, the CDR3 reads TGTGCCAGCTCACCCCAGACTAGCGTAGATACGCAGTATTTT.

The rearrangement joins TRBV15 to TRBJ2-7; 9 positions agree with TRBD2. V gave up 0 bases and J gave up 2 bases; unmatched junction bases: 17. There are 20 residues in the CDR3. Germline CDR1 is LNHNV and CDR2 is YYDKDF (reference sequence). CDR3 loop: CATSRDVGSASGMRTYEQYF. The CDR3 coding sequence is TGTGCCACCAGCAGAGACGTTGGCTCCGCTAGCGGGATGAGGACCTACGAGCAGTACTTC.

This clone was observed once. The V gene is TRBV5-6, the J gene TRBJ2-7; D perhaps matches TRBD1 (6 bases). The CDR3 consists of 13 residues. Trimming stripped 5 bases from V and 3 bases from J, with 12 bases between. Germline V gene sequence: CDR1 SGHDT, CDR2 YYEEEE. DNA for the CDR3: TGTGCCAGCAGGCGGACAGCGAGCTACGAGCAGTACTTC. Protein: CASRRTASYEQYF.

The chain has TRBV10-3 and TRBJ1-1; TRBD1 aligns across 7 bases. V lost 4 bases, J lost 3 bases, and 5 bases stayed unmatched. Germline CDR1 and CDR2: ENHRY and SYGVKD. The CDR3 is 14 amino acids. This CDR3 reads CAISVTGVDTEAFF. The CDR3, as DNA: TGTGCCATCAGTGTCACAGGGGTGGACACTGAAGCTTTCTTT.

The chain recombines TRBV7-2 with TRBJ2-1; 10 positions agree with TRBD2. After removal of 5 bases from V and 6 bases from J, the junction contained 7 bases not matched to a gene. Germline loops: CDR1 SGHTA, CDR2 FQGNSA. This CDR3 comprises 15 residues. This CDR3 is CASSTHLAGANEQFF. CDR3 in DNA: TGTGCCAGCAGCACTCACCTAGCGGGAGCCAATGAGCAGTTCTTC.